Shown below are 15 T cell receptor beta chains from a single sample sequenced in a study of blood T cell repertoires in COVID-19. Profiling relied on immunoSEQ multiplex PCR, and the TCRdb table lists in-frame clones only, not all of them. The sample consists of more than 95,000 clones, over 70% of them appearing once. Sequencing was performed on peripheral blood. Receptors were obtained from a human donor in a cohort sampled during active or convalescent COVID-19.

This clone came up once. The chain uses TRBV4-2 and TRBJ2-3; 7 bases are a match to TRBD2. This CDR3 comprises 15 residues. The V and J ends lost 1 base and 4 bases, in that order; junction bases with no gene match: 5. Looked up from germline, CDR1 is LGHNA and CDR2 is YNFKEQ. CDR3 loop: CASSQGGGAADTQYF. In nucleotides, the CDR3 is TGTGCCAGCAGCCAAGGCGGGGGAGCGGCAGATACGCAGTATTTT.

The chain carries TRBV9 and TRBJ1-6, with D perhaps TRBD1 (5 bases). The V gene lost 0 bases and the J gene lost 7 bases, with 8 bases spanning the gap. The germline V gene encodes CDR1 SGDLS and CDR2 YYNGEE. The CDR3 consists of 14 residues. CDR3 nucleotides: TGTGCCAGCAGCGTAGTGGGGGGGAATTCACCCCTCCACTTT. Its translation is CASSVVGGNSPLHF.

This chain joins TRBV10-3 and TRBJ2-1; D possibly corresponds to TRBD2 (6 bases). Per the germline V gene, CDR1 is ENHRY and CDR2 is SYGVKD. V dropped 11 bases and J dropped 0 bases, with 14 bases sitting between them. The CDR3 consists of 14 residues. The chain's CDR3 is CAVSSGDSYNEQFF. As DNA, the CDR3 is TGTGCCGTGAGCTCGGGGGACTCCTACAATGAGCAGTTCTTC.

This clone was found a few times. CDR3: CASSLLNMNTEAFF. Written as DNA, the CDR3 is TGTGCCAGCAGTTTACTTAACATGAACACTGAAGCTTTCTTT. The V gene is TRBV28, the J gene TRBJ1-1; D uncertain. CDR1 and CDR2 from the germline V gene are MDHEN and SYDVKM. The CDR3 runs 14 residues. V was trimmed by 2 bases and J by 0 bases, leaving 7 bases between them.

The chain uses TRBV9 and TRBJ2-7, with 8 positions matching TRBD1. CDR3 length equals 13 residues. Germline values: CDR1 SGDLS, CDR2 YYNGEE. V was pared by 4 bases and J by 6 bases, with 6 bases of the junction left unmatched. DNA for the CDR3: TGTGCCAGCAGCTCCTCAGGGGGCGGCGAGCAGTACTTC. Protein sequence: CASSSSGGGEQYF. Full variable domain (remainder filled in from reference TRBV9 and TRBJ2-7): DSGVTQTPKHLITATGQRVTLRCSPRSGDLSVYWYQQSLDQGLQFLIQYYNGEERAKGNILERFSAQQFPDLHSELNLSSLELGDSALYFCASSSSGGGEQYFGPGTRLTVT.

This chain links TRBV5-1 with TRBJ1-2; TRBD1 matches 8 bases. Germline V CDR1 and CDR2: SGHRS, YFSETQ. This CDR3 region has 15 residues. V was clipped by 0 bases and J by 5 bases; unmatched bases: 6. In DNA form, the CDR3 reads TGCGCCAGCAGCTTGGACGGCAGGGGGCTTTATGGCTACACCTTC. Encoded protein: CASSLDGRGLYGYTF.

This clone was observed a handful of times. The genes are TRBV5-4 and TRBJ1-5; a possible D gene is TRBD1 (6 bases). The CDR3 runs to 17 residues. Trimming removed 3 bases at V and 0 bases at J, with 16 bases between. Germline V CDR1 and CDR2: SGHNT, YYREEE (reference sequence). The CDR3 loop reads CASSSDGIRGSNQPQHF. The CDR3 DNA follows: TGTGCCAGCAGCTCCGATGGCATCAGGGGTAGCAATCAGCCCCAGCATTTT.

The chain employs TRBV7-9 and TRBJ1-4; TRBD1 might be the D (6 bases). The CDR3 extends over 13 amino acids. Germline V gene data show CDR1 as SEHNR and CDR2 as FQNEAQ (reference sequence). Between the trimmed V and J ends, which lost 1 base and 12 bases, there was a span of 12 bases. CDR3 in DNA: TGTGCCAGCAGCTTAGGGTCACAGGGCGAACTGTTTTTT. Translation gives CASSLGSQGELFF.

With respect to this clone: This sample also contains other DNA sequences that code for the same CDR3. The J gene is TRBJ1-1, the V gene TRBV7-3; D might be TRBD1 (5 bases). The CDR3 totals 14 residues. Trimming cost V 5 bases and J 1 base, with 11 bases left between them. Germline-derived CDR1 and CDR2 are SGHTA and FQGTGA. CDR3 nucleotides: TGTGCCAGCAGCCTCTTGGGGGGGAACACTGAAGCTTTCTTT. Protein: CASSLLGGNTEAFF.

The CDR3 loop reads CATSDSGQHQETQYF. The CDR3 DNA reads TGTGCCACCAGTGATTCCGGACAGCACCAAGAGACCCAGTACTTC. The chain employs TRBV24-1 and TRBJ2-5; a possible D gene is TRBD1 (6 bases). Germline lookup yields CDR1 KGHDR and CDR2 SFDVKD. The CDR3 is 15 amino acids. The germline V and J ends were trimmed by 2 bases and 0 bases, with 9 bases remaining between them.

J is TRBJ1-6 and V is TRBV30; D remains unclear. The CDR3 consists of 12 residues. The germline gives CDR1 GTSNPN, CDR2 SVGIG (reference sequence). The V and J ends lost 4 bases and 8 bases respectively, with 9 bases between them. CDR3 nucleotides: TGTGCCTGGATAATTCGTGATTCACCCCTCCACTTT. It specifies CAWIIRDSPLHF.

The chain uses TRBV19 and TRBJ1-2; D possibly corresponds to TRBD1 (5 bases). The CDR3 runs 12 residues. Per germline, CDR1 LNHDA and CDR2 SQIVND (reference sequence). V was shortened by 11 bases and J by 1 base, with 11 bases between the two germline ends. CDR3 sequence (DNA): TGTGCCGCCGGGGGGTTTAACTATGGCTACACCTTC. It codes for CAAGGFNYGYTF.

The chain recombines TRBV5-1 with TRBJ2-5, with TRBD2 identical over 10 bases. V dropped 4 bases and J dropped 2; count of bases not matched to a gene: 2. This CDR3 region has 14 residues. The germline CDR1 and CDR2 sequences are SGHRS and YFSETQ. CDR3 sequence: CASSPAGGQETQYF. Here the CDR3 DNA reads TGCGCCAGCAGCCCAGCGGGGGGGCAAGAGACCCAGTACTTC.

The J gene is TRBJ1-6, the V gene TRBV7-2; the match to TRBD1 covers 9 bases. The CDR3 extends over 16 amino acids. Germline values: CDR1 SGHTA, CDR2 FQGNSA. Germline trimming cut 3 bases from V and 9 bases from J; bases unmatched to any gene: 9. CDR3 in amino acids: CASSLGTGSFRSPLHF. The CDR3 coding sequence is TGTGCCAGCAGCTTGGGGACAGGGTCTTTTCGTTCACCCCTCCACTTT.

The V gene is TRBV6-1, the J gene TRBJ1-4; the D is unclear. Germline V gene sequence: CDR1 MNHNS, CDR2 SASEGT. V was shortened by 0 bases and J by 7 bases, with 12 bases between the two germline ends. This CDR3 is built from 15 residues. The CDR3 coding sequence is TGTGCCAGCAGTGAAGCTCCGGTTCGGGGTGAAAAACTGTTTTTT. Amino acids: CASSEAPVRGEKLFF.